What follows are 7 T cell receptor beta chains derived from one specimen sequenced in a study of neurological immune-mediated disorders (dated by TCRdb to between 2018 and 2021). The library came from 5' RACE. The sequencer listed for this sample is Illumina HiSeq 2500. TCRdb redid the processing of the public reads, applying fastp at Q25 and MiXCR, and retained in-frame beta chains. Entries are consolidated by CDR3 protein sequence, retaining the most common genes and DNA. The sample data list under 45,000 distinct CDR3 sequences, and about 2.5% of these were observed just once. Of the sample, about 2.4% is held by the ten largest clones. Sample: PBMCs. The receptors were sampled from a man aged 50 or older with multiple sclerosis.

By sample fraction, this clonotype is medium-sized (0.01 to 0.1%). The gene calls are TRBV7-2 and TRBJ1-1; TRBD1 is a possible D gene (5 bases). Germline CDR1 and CDR2: SGHTA and FQGNSA. Deletions cut 5 bases from V and 0 bases from J, with 7 bases between. This CDR3 contains 13 residues. The CDR3 protein is CASSRGVNTEAFF. DNA of the CDR3: TGTGCCAGCAGCCGGGGCGTGAACACTGAAGCTTTCTTT.

This clonotype was picked up many times. The chain couples TRBV7-2 to TRBJ2-5; D is perhaps TRBD2 (6 bases). V lost 2 bases to trimming and J lost 3 bases, with 13 bases between them. Germline V CDR1 and CDR2: SGHTA, FQGNSA. The CDR3 length is 15 residues. This CDR3 is CASSLQGLRKETQYF. CDR3 bases: TGTGCCAGCAGCTTACAGGGACTCCGAAAAGAGACCCAGTACTTC.

This clonotype was counted at least ten times. The chain employs TRBV9 and TRBJ1-2, with TRBD1 matching over 8 bases. From germline, CDR1 is SGDLS and CDR2 YYNGEE. Trimming at V came to 5 bases and at J to 0 bases, leaving 15 bases not matched to a gene. CDR3 length equals 18 residues. The CDR3 protein is CASRDNPKDRVTNYGYTF. As DNA, the CDR3 is TGTGCCAGCAGAGATAACCCTAAGGACAGGGTGACTAACTATGGCTACACCTTC.

This clonotype was seen many times. V is TRBV12-3 or TRBV12-4 and J is TRBJ1-5; D is unresolved. The V end was cut by 4 bases, the J end by 0 bases, with 7 bases between. The CDR3 is made up of 14 amino acids. In DNA, the CDR3 is TGTGCCAGCAGTTCTAGAGTTAGCAATCAGCCCCAGCATTTT. Protein: CASSSRVSNQPQHF.

This clonotype was detected ten times or more. This chain links TRBV7-2 with TRBJ2-2; 11 bases are a match to TRBD2. The J segment lost 5 bases and the V segment lost 2 bases, leaving 7 bases of the junction unmatched. The CDR3 is 17 residues long. Germline lookup yields CDR1 SGHTA and CDR2 FQGNSA. CDR3 protein: CASSLLVAGGRTGELFF. The CDR3 DNA reads TGTGCCAGCAGCTTATTGGTAGCGGGGGGGCGGACCGGGGAGCTGTTTTTT.

This clonotype is classed as medium-sized. This chain links TRBV7-9 with TRBJ2-7; TRBD1 matches at 10 bases. CDR3 length equals 15 residues. Germline loops: CDR1 SEHNR, CDR2 FQNEAQ (reference sequence). The trim removed 4 bases at V and 5 bases at J, leaving 8 bases unmatched. DNA for the CDR3: TGTGCCAGCAGCTCCCGACAGGGGGCTATTGACGAGCAGTACTTC. Its translation is CASSSRQGAIDEQYF. Combining the CDR3 with reference TRBV7-9 and TRBJ2-7 gives the whole variable domain DTGVSQNPRHKITKRGQNVTFRCDPISEHNRLYWYRQTLGQGPEFLTYFQNEAQLEKSRLLSDRFSAERPKGSFSTLEIQRTEQGDSAMYLCASSSRQGAIDEQYFGPGTRLTVT.

Many counts were recorded for this clonotype. The chain joins TRBV5-1 to TRBJ1-2, with D possibly being TRBD1 (6 bases). CDR3 size: 13 residues. The V gene's germline CDR1 is SGHRS and CDR2 YFSETQ. The ends were cut back, 2 bases at V and 4 bases at J, with 9 bases in the middle. The CDR3 sequence: CASSFDRSYGYTF. The CDR3 DNA reads TGCGCCAGCAGCTTCGACAGGTCCTATGGCTACACCTTC.